This is a list of T cell receptor beta chains from one sample in a study of CD8+CD57+ T cells in acquired aplastic anemia. TCRdb recomputed calls from the reads with MiXCR, one row per CDR3 protein. The table shows around 250,000 distinct CDR3 sequences, with around 60% occurring only once. Sequenced: sorted CD4+, CD8+, or CD8+CD57+ T cells (not recorded which) from PBMCs. The receptors stem from a human donor with severe aplastic anemia or a healthy control (not recorded which). Each CDR3 is given with its conserved first and last residue. Only some rows state a clone size, as once, few, many or a class for expanded clones.

V: TRBV20-1
J: TRBJ2-1
size: NA
CDR3: CSATPRSSGVQFF

V: TRBV24-1
J: TRBJ2-2
size: NA
CDR3: CATSEGTGELFF

V: TRBV28
J: TRBJ2-1
size: many
CDR3: CAILGSNEQFF

V: TRBV24-1
J: TRBJ2-2
size: few
CDR3: CATRSSGTTGELFF

V: TRBV7-3
J: TRBJ2-7
size: NA
CDR3: CASSSFGGLAGDIPYEQYF

V: TRBV5-1
J: TRBJ2-7
size: NA
CDR3: CASSSFGLAEGSEQYF

V: TRBV7-7
J: TRBJ2-3
size: many
CDR3: CASSQGGPGTDTQYF

V: TRBV9
J: TRBJ1-1
size: NA
CDR3: CASSVGSRLSEAFF

V: TRBV7-2
J: TRBJ2-1
size: NA
CDR3: CASSYRLAGGLSEQSF

V: TRBV29-1
J: TRBJ1-1
size: few
CDR3: CSVGDRDSLRAFF

V: TRBV19
J: TRBJ2-3
size: NA
CDR3: CASSRGELSTDTQYF

V: TRBV24-1
J: TRBJ2-1
size: NA
CDR3: CATSDLNSGRDEQFF

V: TRBV5-1
J: TRBJ2-3
size: many
CDR3: CASSPQPSGATDTQYF

V: TRBV19
J: TRBJ2-5
size: many
CDR3: CASSIGTGKETQYF

V: TRBV29-1
J: TRBJ2-1
size: NA
CDR3: CSLGGILEQFF

V: TRBV24-1
J: TRBJ2-1
size: many
CDR3: CATSDPWTGGNEQFF

V: TRBV10-3
J: TRBJ1-6
size: many
CDR3: CAISESRGGTPLHF

V: TRBV20-1
J: TRBJ1-2
size: NA
CDR3: CSATGTQGFNYGYTF

V: TRBV19
J: TRBJ2-1
size: few
CDR3: CASRDRLADNEQFF

V: TRBV15
J: TRBJ1-4
size: few
CDR3: CATTPGRTPRLFF

V: TRBV2
J: TRBJ1-6
size: NA
CDR3: CASSDVEAYNSPLHF

V: TRBV11-2
J: TRBJ2-3
size: few
CDR3: CASSLDRAGGLTDTQYF

V: TRBV7-2
J: TRBJ2-2
size: NA
CDR3: CASSLTPAGYTGELFF

V: TRBV12-3/TRBV12-4
J: TRBJ2-4
size: many
CDR3: CASSRGGGGNIQYF

V: TRBV20-1
J: TRBJ2-7
size: NA
CDR3: CSAEGTLNYEQYF

V: TRBV15
J: TRBJ2-7
size: NA
CDR3: CATSGGRISYEQYF

V: TRBV20-1
J: TRBJ2-5
size: many
CDR3: CSAAIAGVGETQYF

V: TRBV2
J: TRBJ1-1
size: NA
CDR3: CATRRGETEAFF

V: TRBV29-1
J: TRBJ2-7
size: NA
CDR3: CSVEGDGVSYEQYF

V: TRBV7-3
J: TRBJ1-6
size: NA
CDR3: CASSLYGQVYSPLHF

V: TRBV12-3/TRBV12-4
J: TRBJ2-1
size: many
CDR3: CASATGQASYNEQFF

V: TRBV20-1
J: TRBJ1-1
size: NA
CDR3: CSAYTGTGNTEAFF

V: TRBV30
J: TRBJ1-2
size: many
CDR3: CAWSTNWGYTF

V: TRBV7-9
J: TRBJ2-1
size: NA
CDR3: CASSWLAGGLPYNEQFF

V: TRBV9
J: TRBJ2-5
size: many
CDR3: CASSPRGPGETQYF

V: TRBV2
J: TRBJ1-6
size: NA
CDR3: CASTFSTEVPNSPLHF

V: TRBV6-1
J: TRBJ2-7
size: NA
CDR3: CASSVAGNSYEQYF

V: TRBV7-9
J: TRBJ2-3
size: NA
CDR3: CASSDGLALDTQYF

V: TRBV7-6
J: TRBJ2-7
size: NA
CDR3: CASSLAEGEGYEQYF

V: TRBV5-1
J: TRBJ2-7
size: NA
CDR3: CASSAGHSYEQYF

V: TRBV20-1
J: TRBJ2-5
size: many
CDR3: CSATTREYQETQYF

V: TRBV14
J: TRBJ2-5
size: NA
CDR3: CASAEPGQGVLETQYF

V: TRBV20-1
J: TRBJ2-2
size: NA
CDR3: CSARPTGYTGELFF

V: TRBV20-1
J: TRBJ1-2
size: NA
CDR3: CSARDPRTGTMNYGYTF

V: TRBV20-1
J: TRBJ2-7
size: many
CDR3: CSAWGDGISYEQYF

V: TRBV15
J: TRBJ1-2
size: NA
CDR3: CATSREEGDGYTF